This T cell receptor (beta chain) was documented in a study of CD8+CD57+ T cells in acquired aplastic anemia. The CDR3 consists of 14 residues. V shed 8 bases, J shed 5 bases, and the junction held 8 bases outside the gene matches. Germline-derived CDR1 and CDR2 are SGHTA and FQGNSA. The use of genomic DNA as template underpinned the TCR beta VDJ and CDR3 profiling. TCRdb used MiXCR to reprocess the reads, holding one entry per CDR3 protein. This repertoire shows under 350,000 distinct CDR3 sequences, approximately 56% found once; its top ten account for 8%. The chain has TRBV7-2 and TRBJ1-1; 10 bases align to TRBD1. The clonotype originates from a human donor with severe aplastic anemia or a healthy control (not recorded which). The sequenced material came from sorted CD4+, CD8+, or CD8+CD57+ T cells (not recorded which) from PBMCs. The CDR3 loop is CASGGQGVRTEAFF. DNA of the CDR3: TGTGCCAGCGGAGGACAGGGGGTGAGGACTGAAGCTTTCTTT.